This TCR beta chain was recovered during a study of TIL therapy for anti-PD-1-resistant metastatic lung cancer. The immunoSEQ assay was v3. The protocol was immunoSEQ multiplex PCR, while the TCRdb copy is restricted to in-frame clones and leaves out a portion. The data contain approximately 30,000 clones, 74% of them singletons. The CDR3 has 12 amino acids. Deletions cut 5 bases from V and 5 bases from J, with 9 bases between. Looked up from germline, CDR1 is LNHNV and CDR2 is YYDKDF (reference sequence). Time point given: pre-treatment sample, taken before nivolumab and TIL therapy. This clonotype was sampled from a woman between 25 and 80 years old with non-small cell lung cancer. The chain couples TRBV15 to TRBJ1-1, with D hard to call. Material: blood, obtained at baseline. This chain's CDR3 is CATSPRGTEAFF. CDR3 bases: TGTGCCACCAGCCCGCGGGGTACTGAAGCTTTCTTT.